The 32 T cell receptor beta chains in this list originate from one sample, sequenced in a study of blood T cell repertoires in COVID-19 (dated by TCRdb to 2019 to 2021). Preparation of the library involved the immunoSEQ multiplex PCR assay. Not all clones reach the TCRdb copy of this immuneACCESS table, which keeps in-frame sequences only. Checked studies attribute under half of the gap to unresolved V genes and leave the rest unexplained. Here the sample has 200,000 or so clones; about 86% occur a single time. The ten largest clones add up to approximately 4.2% of the sample. The sample was PBMCs or T cells enriched from blood (not recorded which). These receptors all come from a woman in her forties with acute COVID-19.

The V and J genes are TRBV11-1 and TRBJ2-4; 7 bases match TRBD1. The ends lost 5 bases at V and 1 base at J; junction bases unmatched: 5. From germline, CDR1 is SGHAT and CDR2 FQDESV (reference sequence). The CDR3 totals 15 residues. This CDR3 reads CASSTIQGAKNIQYF. DNA of the CDR3: TGTGCCAGCAGCACCATACAGGGGGCCAAAAACATTCAGTACTTC.

The chain carries TRBV9 and TRBJ1-6, with TRBD1 identical over 7 bases. Germline CDR1 reads SGDLS; CDR2 reads YYNGEE. With 4 bases clipped from V and 5 bases from J, the junction kept 9 bases outside the gene matches. This CDR3 comprises 16 residues. CDR3 in amino acids: CASSTLGTVNNSPLHF. The CDR3 bases are TGTGCCAGCAGCACCCTCGGGACAGTAAATAATTCACCCCTCCACTTT.

The rearrangement links TRBV5-5 to TRBJ1-2, with TRBD1 matching 8 bases. Germline V gene sequence: CDR1 SGHKS, CDR2 YYEKEE (reference sequence). This CDR3 spans 14 amino acids. Trimming at V came to 5 bases and at J to 6 bases, leaving 9 bases not matched to a gene. CDR3 sequence: CASRPPDREHGYTF. Written as DNA, the CDR3 is TGTGCCAGCAGACCACCGGACAGGGAGCATGGCTACACCTTC.

The rearrangement uses TRBV30 and TRBJ1-1; D is undetermined. V was shortened by 2 bases and J by 3 bases, with 19 bases between the two germline ends. This CDR3 comprises 16 residues. Germline values: CDR1 GTSNPN, CDR2 SVGIG (reference sequence). CDR3 nucleotides: TGTGCCTGGAGTTCCTCCCCCTCTGGGGAGTACACTGAAGCTTTCTTT. Translating it yields CAWSSSPSGEYTEAFF.

V is TRBV19 and J is TRBJ2-7; 9 bases fit TRBD1. The CDR3 is 15 amino acids. Unmatched junction bases numbered 5, after V lost 5 bases and J lost 0 bases. Germline loops: CDR1 LNHDA, CDR2 SQIVND (reference sequence). CDR3 sequence reads: CASSRGTGSSYEQYF. Here the CDR3 DNA reads TGTGCCAGTAGTCGCGGGACAGGGAGCTCCTACGAGCAGTACTTC.

V is TRBV6-5 and J is TRBJ1-2; no clear D gene. Germline lookup yields CDR1 MNHEY and CDR2 SVGAGI. The V and J ends lost 2 bases and 4 bases respectively, with 8 bases between them. CDR3 length equals 13 residues. The CDR3 sequence: CASSYQDGYGYTF. In DNA, the CDR3 is TGTGCCAGCAGTTACCAGGATGGCTATGGCTACACCTTC.

This clone was counted once. The chain has TRBV6-2 or TRBV6-3 and TRBJ2-5; 11 bases fit TRBD2. J lost 4 bases, V lost 5 bases, and 9 bases had no gene match. This CDR3 spans 16 amino acids. Germline CDR1 MNHEY, CDR2 SVGEGT. For the CDR3, the DNA is TGTGCCAGCAGTGCCAGCCGGACTAGCGGGTTAGAGACCCAGTACTTC. It encodes CASSASRTSGLETQYF.

The chain is built from TRBV11-2 and TRBJ2-7; D gene unclear. V lost 0 bases and J lost 5, with 14 bases in between. The CDR3 consists of 15 residues. In germline, CDR1 is SGHAT, CDR2 FQNNGV. The CDR3 region is CASSLDLASRDEQYF. The CDR3 coding sequence is TGTGCCAGCAGCTTAGATCTTGCTAGTCGCGACGAGCAGTACTTC.

This sequence joins TRBV11-2 and TRBJ1-5, with a possible D match to TRBD1 (6 bases). Trimming removed 4 bases at V and 7 bases at J, with 11 bases between. Germline V gives CDR1 SGHAT, CDR2 FQNNGV. The CDR3 extends over 13 amino acids. CDR3 sequence (DNA): TGTGCCAGCAGCTCCGGACAGTTCCAGCCCCAGCATTTT. Translating gives CASSSGQFQPQHF. The full variable domain, in which reference TRBV11-2 and TRBJ1-5 provide the parts outside the CDR3, is EAGVAQSPRYKIIEKRQSVAFWCNPISGHATLYWYQQILGQGPKLLIQFQNNGVVDDSQLPKDRFSAERLKGVDSTLKIQPAKLEDSAVYLCASSSGQFQPQHFGDGTRLSIL.

The rearrangement joins TRBV18 to TRBJ2-5, with D possibly TRBD1 on 6 matching bases. The CDR3 contains 15 residues. Trimming took off 2 bases at V and 1 base at J, with 11 bases between the two ends. Germline V CDR1 and CDR2: KGHSH, LQKENI. CDR3 coding DNA: TGTGCCAGCTCACCATCGGGCAGGGGCCAAGAGACCCAGTACTTC. It translates to CASSPSGRGQETQYF.

This clone showed up just a few times. V usage is TRBV5-4 and J usage is TRBJ2-1; a weak D match, TRBD1 (5 bases). CDR1 is SGHNT, CDR2 YYREEE, per germline (reference sequence). Trimming stripped 2 bases from V and 3 bases from J, with 6 bases between. CDR3 size: 13 residues. In DNA, the CDR3 is TGTGCCAGCAGCTTTGACAGCTACAATGAGCAGTTCTTC. Its protein is CASSFDSYNEQFF.

This clone has only a few counts. J is TRBJ2-3 and V is TRBV7-9; D unresolved. The germline V gene encodes CDR1 SEHNR and CDR2 FQNEAQ (reference sequence). The CDR3 has 14 residues. Trimming cost V 3 bases and J 1 base, with 8 bases left between them. The CDR3 nucleotides are TGTGCCAGCAGCTTCGAGGCCCGCACAGATACGCAGTATTTT. It is translated as CASSFEARTDTQYF.

This clone was recorded only once. This chain joins TRBV5-1 and TRBJ2-5; no firm D call. This CDR3 contains 16 residues. V lost 4 bases, J lost 0 bases, and 16 bases lay in between. The germline V gene encodes CDR1 SGHRS and CDR2 YFSETQ. The CDR3 spells CASSVLRSLYQETQYF. The CDR3 DNA is TGCGCCAGCAGCGTACTGCGGAGTTTGTACCAAGAGACCCAGTACTTC.

This clone has just a few counts. The chain couples TRBV27 to TRBJ1-6; possible D gene TRBD1, 5 bases. Germline V gives CDR1 MNHEY, CDR2 SMNVEV (reference sequence). The CDR3 covers 19 residues. V lost 0 bases and J lost 0, with 15 bases in between. CDR3 DNA sequence: TGTGCCAGCAGTTTATCGGCCCCAGGGCCCAGCTCCTATAATTCACCCCTCCACTTT. Its translation: CASSLSAPGPSSYNSPLHF.

The chain couples TRBV4-1 to TRBJ2-1; D might be TRBD1 (8 bases). The length of the CDR3 is 15 residues. Trimming removed 6 bases from V and 0 bases from J, with 12 bases in between. Germline V CDR1 and CDR2: MGHRA, YSYEKL. CDR3 coding DNA: TGCGCCAGCAGACAGGGGGGGAGCTCCTACAATGAGCAGTTCTTC. This codes for CASRQGGSSYNEQFF.

The chain uses TRBV5-1 and TRBJ2-2; 7 bases map to TRBD2. The CDR3 is 16 residues long. Trimming removed 1 base from V and 4 bases from J; junction bases left unmatched: 7. CDR1 SGHRS and CDR2 YFSETQ come from the germline V gene. The CDR3 protein is CASSLYAGAVTGELFF. CDR3 nucleotides: TGCGCCAGCAGCTTGTACGCGGGAGCGGTCACCGGGGAGCTGTTTTTT.

The rearrangement joins TRBV7-2 to TRBJ2-6; no clear D gene. V lost 5 bases and J lost 0, with 8 bases in between. Germline lookup yields CDR1 SGHTA and CDR2 FQGNSA. The CDR3 is 15 residues long. Written as DNA, the CDR3 is TGTGCCAGCAGCCAGGTTGACTCTGGGGCCAACGTCCTGACTTTC. This translates into CASSQVDSGANVLTF. Drawing the rest from reference TRBV7-2 and TRBJ2-6, the complete variable domain is GAGVSQSPSNKVTEKGKDVELRCDPISGHTALYWYRQSLGQGLEFLIYFQGNSAPDKSGLPSDRFSAERTGGSVSTLTIQRTQQEDSAVYLCASSQVDSGANVLTFGAGSRLTVL.

The gene calls are TRBV6-2 or TRBV6-3 and TRBJ2-1; a possible D gene is TRBD2 (5 bases). With 5 bases removed from V and 9 bases from J, the gap between germline ends came to 11 bases. Germline CDR1 is MNHEY and CDR2 is SVGEGT. CDR3 length: 12 residues. The CDR3 nucleotides are TGTGCCAGCAGTCCCCCTAGCCTTGAGCAGTTCTTC. Amino acids: CASSPPSLEQFF.

The chain couples TRBV5-1 to TRBJ2-1; the D gene is possibly TRBD2 (6 bases). The CDR3 has 15 residues. Germline CDR1 SGHRS, CDR2 YFSETQ. Trimming cost V 0 bases and J 4 bases, with 11 bases left between them. CDR3 DNA sequence: TGCGCCAGCAGCTTGGTAGCGGCTCAATACAATGAGCAGTTCTTC. It yields the protein CASSLVAAQYNEQFF.

This clone was observed a handful of times. The chain joins TRBV5-1 to TRBJ1-4, with D perhaps TRBD1 (6 bases). The CDR3 runs 14 residues. V lost 2 bases and J lost 8, with 13 bases in between. Germline V gene data show CDR1 as SGHRS and CDR2 as YFSETQ. In nucleotides, the CDR3 is TGCGCCAGCAGCTTAGGAAGGGGACAAGAAAAACTGTTTTTT. Its translation: CASSLGRGQEKLFF.

The genes are TRBV2 and TRBJ2-1, with 7 bases fitting TRBD2. The CDR3 spans 14 residues. CDR1 is SNHLY and CDR2 is FYNNEI in the germline V gene. Trimming took 2 bases from V and 5 from J; bases not matched to a gene: 3. CDR3 nucleotide sequence: TGTGCCAGCAGTGAACTGCTAGCGGACAATGAGCAGTTCTTC. Protein: CASSELLADNEQFF.

This chain connects TRBV24-1 to TRBJ2-5; 10 positions match TRBD2. V lost 11 bases, J lost 5 bases, and 7 bases stayed unmatched. CDR1 KGHDR and CDR2 SFDVKD come from the germline V gene. The CDR3 spans 13 residues. The CDR3: CAIAGGSLETQYF. For the CDR3, the DNA is TGTGCCATAGCGGGAGGTTCGTTGGAGACCCAGTACTTC.

The chain uses TRBV27 and TRBJ1-6, with 10 bases lining up with TRBD1. Germline CDR1 is MNHEY and CDR2 is SMNVEV (reference sequence). There are 15 residues in the CDR3. J lost 10 bases, V lost 5 bases, and 8 bases had no gene match. The CDR3 spells CASSRRQGARSPLHF. The DNA for the CDR3 is TGTGCCAGCAGTAGACGACAGGGGGCTAGGTCACCCCTCCACTTT.

This chain connects TRBV5-4 to TRBJ2-1; TRBD2 matches at 9 bases. The CDR3 runs to 15 residues. Germline loops: CDR1 SGHNT, CDR2 YYREEE (reference sequence). With 0 bases clipped from V and 15 bases from J, the junction kept 13 bases outside the gene matches. In DNA form, the CDR3 reads TGTGCCAGCAGCTTGGGACTAGCGGACTCTACGGAGTTGTTCTTC. Translating it yields CASSLGLADSTELFF.

This sequence joins TRBV10-3 and TRBJ1-5, with TRBD1 identical over 7 bases. The length of the CDR3 is 13 residues. The V and J ends lost 10 bases and 4 bases, in that order; junction bases with no gene match: 7. The germline V gene encodes CDR1 ENHRY and CDR2 SYGVKD. CDR3 in DNA: TGTGCCACAAGGGACAGCGAAAATCAGCCCCAGCATTTT. It encodes CATRDSENQPQHF.

The chain is built from TRBV5-1 and TRBJ2-6, with D unresolved. CDR1 and CDR2 (germline): SGHRS, YFSETQ. The CDR3 loop spans 13 amino acids. Trimming stripped 5 bases from V and 0 bases from J, with 3 bases between. The CDR3 bases are TGCGCCAGCAGGGCCTCTGGGGCCAACGTCCTGACTTTC. As protein: CASRASGANVLTF.

This chain links TRBV10-1 with TRBJ2-5; possible D gene TRBD2, 5 bases. This CDR3 region has 15 residues. With 9 bases removed from V and 4 bases from J, the gap between germline ends came to 21 bases. Germline CDR1 WNHNN, CDR2 SYGVQD (reference sequence). The CDR3, as DNA: TGCGCCAGAGGCTTTCTGCCGAGAGGGCCAGAGACCCAGTACTTC. It specifies CARGFLPRGPETQYF.

The gene calls are TRBV28 and TRBJ1-5; D is unresolved. The CDR3 is 12 amino acids. The V and J ends lost 5 bases and 6 bases respectively, with 8 bases between them. CDR1 MDHEN and CDR2 SYDVKM come from the germline V gene. CDR3 sequence: CASSPVVQPQHF. The CDR3 DNA is TGTGCCAGCAGTCCCGTCGTTCAGCCCCAGCATTTT.

This clone was recorded only once. The genes are TRBV11-2 and TRBJ1-5, with 8 bases that match TRBD1. V shed 1 base, J shed 2 bases, and the junction held 4 bases outside the gene matches. Germline values: CDR1 SGHAT, CDR2 FQNNGV. CDR3 size: 16 residues. The CDR3 coding sequence is TGTGCCAGCAGCTTAGGAACAGGGGGGGGCAATCAGCCCCAGCATTTT. It translates to CASSLGTGGGNQPQHF.

This sequence joins TRBV25-1 and TRBJ2-1; 10 positions agree with TRBD1. The V gene end was trimmed by 5 bases and the J gene end by 4 bases; junction bases not matched to a gene: 2. Germline CDR1 reads MGHDK; CDR2 reads SYGVNS. This CDR3 has 14 residues. The CDR3, as DNA: TGTGCCAGCAGTACGGGACAGGGGTACAATGAGCAGTTCTTC. Translating it yields CASSTGQGYNEQFF. Combining the CDR3 with reference TRBV25-1 and TRBJ2-1 gives the whole variable domain EADIYQTPRYLVIGTGKKITLECSQTMGHDKMYWYQQDPGMELHLIHYSYGVNSTEKGDLSSESTVSRIRTEHFPLTLESARPSHTSQYLCASSTGQGYNEQFFGPGTRLTVL.

The chain uses TRBV6-5 and TRBJ2-4; 10 nucleotides agree with TRBD2. Unmatched junction bases numbered 1, after V lost 2 bases and J lost 6 bases. From germline, CDR1 is MNHEY and CDR2 SVGAGI. The CDR3 contains 14 residues. CDR3 nucleotides: TGTGCCAGCAGTTACGCTAGCGGGGGAAACATTCAGTACTTC. Translating gives CASSYASGGNIQYF.

This sequence joins TRBV28 and TRBJ2-7, with 9 bases fitting TRBD1. Germline V lookup: CDR1 MDHEN, CDR2 SYDVKM. This CDR3 is 15 amino acids long. V was clipped by 6 bases and J by 6 bases; unmatched bases: 12. CDR3 nucleotide sequence: TGTGCCAGCAGAGACCCCGTTGGACAGGGGCTCGAGCAGTACTTC. Amino acids: CASRDPVGQGLEQYF.